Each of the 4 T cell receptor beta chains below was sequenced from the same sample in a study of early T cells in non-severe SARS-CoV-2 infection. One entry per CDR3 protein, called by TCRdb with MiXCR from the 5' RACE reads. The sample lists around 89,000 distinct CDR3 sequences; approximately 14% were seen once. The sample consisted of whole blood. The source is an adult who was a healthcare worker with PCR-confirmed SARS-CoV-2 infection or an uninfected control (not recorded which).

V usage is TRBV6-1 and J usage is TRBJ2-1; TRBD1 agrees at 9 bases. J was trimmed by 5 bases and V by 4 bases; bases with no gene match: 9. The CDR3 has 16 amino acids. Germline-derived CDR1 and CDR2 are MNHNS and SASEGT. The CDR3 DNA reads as TGTGCCAGCAGTGCCCAAAACAGGGGGCTACACAATGAGCAGTTCTTC. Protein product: CASSAQNRGLHNEQFF.

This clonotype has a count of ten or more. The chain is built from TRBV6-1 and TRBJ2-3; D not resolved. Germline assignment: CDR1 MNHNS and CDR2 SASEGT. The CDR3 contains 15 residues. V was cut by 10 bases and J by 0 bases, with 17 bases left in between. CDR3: CATSTLGISTDTQYF. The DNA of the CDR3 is TGTGCCACCTCTACTCTAGGGATTAGCACAGATACGCAGTATTTT.

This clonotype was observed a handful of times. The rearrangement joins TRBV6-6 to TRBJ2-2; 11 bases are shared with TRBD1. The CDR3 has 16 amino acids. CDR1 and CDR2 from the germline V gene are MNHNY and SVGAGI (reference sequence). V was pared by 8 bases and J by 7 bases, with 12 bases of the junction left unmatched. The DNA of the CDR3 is TGTGCCAGCCGACCCGGGACAGGGGGTCTCGTCGGGGAGCTGTTTTTT. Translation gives CASRPGTGGLVGELFF.

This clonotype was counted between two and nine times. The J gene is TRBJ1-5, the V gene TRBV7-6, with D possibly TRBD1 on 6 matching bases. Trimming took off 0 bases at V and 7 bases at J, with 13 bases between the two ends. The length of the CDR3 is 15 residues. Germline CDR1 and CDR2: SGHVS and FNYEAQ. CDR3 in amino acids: CASSLAAGATQPQHF. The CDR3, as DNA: TGTGCCAGCAGCTTAGCGGCAGGGGCCACACAGCCCCAGCATTTT.